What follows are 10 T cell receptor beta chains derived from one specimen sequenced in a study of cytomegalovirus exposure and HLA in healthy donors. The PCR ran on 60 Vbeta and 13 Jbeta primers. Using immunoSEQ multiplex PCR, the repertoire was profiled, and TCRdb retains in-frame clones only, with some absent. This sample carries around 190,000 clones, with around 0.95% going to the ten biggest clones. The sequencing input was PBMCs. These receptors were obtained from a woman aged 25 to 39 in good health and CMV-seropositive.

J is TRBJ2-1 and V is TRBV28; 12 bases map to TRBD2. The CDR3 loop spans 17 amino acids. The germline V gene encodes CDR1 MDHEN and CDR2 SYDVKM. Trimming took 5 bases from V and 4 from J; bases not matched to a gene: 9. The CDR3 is CASSSTGTSGPYNEQFF. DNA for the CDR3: TGTGCCAGCAGTAGTACCGGGACTAGCGGGCCTTACAATGAGCAGTTCTTC.

CDR3 loop: CAWSRLAGAGGRYEQYF. The CDR3 DNA reads TGTGCCTGGAGTCGTCTAGCGGGAGCAGGGGGTAGGTACGAGCAGTACTTC. The chain recombines TRBV30 with TRBJ2-7; TRBD2 agrees at 10 bases. This CDR3 has 17 residues. V lost 2 bases to trimming and J lost 4 bases; unmatched junction nucleotides: 14. Germline loops: CDR1 GTSNPN, CDR2 SVGIG (reference sequence).

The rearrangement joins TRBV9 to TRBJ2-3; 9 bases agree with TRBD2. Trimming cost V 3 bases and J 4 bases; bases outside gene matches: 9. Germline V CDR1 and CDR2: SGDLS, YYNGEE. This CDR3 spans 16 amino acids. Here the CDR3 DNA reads TGTGCCAGCAGCGCCCTCGGCGGGAGGGTAGCAGATACGCAGTATTTT. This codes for CASSALGGRVADTQYF.

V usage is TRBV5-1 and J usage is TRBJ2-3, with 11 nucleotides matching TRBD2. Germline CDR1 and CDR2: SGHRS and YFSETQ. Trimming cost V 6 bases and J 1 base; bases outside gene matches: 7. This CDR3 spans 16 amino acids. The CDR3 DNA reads TGCGCCAGCAATAGCGGGGGGGCAGGGGGCACAGATACGCAGTATTTT. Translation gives CASNSGGAGGTDTQYF.

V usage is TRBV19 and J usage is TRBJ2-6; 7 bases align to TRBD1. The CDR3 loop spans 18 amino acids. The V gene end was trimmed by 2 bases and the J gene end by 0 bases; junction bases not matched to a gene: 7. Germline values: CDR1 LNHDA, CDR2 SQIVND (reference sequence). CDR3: CASSIQGVATSGANVLTF. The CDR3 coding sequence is TGTGCCAGTAGTATACAGGGGGTTGCTACCTCTGGGGCCAACGTCCTGACTTTC. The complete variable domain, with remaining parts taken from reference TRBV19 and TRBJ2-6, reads DGGITQSPKYLFRKEGQNVTLSCEQNLNHDAMYWYRQDPGQGLRLIYYSQIVNDFQKGDIAEGYSVSREKKESFPLTVTSAQKNPTAFYLCASSIQGVATSGANVLTFGAGSRLTVL.

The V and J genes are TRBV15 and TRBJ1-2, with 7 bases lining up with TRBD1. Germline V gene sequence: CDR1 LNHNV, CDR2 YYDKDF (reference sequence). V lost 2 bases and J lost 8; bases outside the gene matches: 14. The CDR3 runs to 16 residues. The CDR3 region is CATSRYGDSEVGGYTF. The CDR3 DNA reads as TGTGCCACCAGCAGATACGGGGACAGCGAGGTCGGAGGCTACACCTTC.

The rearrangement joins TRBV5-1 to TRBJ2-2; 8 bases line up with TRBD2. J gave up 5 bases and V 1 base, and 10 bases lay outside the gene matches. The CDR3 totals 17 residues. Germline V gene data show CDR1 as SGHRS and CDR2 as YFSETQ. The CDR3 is CASSLFGGASGTGELFF. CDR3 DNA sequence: TGCGCCAGCAGCTTGTTCGGGGGGGCGTCGGGTACCGGGGAGCTGTTTTTT.

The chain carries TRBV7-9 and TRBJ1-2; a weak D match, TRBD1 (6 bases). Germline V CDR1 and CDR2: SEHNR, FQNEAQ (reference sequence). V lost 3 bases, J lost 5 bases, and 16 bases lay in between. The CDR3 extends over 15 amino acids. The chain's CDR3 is CASSFSEGGRYGYTF. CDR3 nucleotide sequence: TGTGCCAGCAGCTTTTCTGAGGGGGGGAGATATGGCTACACCTTC.

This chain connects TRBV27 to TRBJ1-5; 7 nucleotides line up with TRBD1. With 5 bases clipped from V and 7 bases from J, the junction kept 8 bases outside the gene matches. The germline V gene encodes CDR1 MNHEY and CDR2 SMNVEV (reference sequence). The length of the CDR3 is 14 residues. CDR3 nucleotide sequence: TGTGCCAGCAGTGCCAAGGGGGCCGGCCAGCCCCAGCATTTT. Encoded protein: CASSAKGAGQPQHF.

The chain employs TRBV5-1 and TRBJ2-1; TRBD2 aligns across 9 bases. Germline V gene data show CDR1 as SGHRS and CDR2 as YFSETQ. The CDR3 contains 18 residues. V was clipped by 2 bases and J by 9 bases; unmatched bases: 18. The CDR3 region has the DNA TGCGCCAGCAGCTTTAGGTCGCTTCGGCGGGGGGGCATTGGTGAGCAGTTCTTC. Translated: CASSFRSLRRGGIGEQFF.